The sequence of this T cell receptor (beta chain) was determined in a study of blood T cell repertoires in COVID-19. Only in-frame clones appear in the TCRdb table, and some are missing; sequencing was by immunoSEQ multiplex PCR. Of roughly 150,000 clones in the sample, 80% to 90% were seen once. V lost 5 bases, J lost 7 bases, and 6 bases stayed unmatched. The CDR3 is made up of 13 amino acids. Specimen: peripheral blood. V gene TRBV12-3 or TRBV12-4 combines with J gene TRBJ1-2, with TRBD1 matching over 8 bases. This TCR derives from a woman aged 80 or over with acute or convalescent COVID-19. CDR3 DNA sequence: TGTGCCAGCAGTCTGGACAGGGTCGCTGGCTACACCTTC. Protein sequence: CASSLDRVAGYTF.